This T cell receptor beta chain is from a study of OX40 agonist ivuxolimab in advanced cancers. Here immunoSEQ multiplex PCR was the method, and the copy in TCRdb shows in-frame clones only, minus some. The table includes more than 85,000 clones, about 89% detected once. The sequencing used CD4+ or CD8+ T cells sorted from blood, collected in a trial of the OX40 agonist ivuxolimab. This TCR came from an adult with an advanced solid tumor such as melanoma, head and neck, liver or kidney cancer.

The CDR3 nucleotides are TGTGCCAGCAGTTCTAGACAGGGCACGAGCAATCAGCCCCAGCATTTT. Protein product: CASSSRQGTSNQPQHF. The V call is TRBV2, the J call TRBJ1-5, with 7 nucleotides matching TRBD1. This CDR3 has 16 amino acids. The J segment lost 1 base and the V segment lost 5 bases, leaving 8 bases of the junction unmatched. Germline CDR1 reads SNHLY; CDR2 reads FYNNEI.